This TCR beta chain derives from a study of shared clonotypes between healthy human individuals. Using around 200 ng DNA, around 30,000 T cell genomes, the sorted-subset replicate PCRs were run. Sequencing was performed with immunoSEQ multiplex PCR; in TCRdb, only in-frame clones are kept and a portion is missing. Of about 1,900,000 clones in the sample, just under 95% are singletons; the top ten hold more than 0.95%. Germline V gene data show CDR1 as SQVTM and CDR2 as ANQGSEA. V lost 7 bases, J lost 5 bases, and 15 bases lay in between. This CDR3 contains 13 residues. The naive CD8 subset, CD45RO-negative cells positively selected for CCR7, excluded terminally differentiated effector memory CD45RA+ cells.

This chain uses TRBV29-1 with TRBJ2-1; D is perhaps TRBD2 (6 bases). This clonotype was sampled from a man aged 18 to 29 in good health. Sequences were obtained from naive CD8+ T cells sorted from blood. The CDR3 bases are TGCAGCGCAATAGCGGCCGTCGACAATGAGCAGTTCTTC. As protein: CSAIAAVDNEQFF.